The 14 T cell receptor beta chains listed next were all sequenced from one sample in a study of blood T cells in healthy people across ages. Then a second PCR, running about 6 to 12 cycles, was carried out with a sample-barcoded 5' primer and a J-beta primer mix. TCRdb processed the 5' RACE reads anew with MiXCR; each CDR3 protein has one entry. Counted here are 730,000 or so distinct CDR3 sequences, 43% occurring once; the ten biggest clones make up roughly 20%. Sequenced: blood. The source of these receptors is a woman between 55 and 75 years old in good health.

This chain uses TRBV2 with TRBJ1-6, with TRBD1 matching 7 bases. V shed 4 bases and J 6 bases; nucleotides not matched to a gene: 9. Germline CDR1 reads SNHLY; CDR2 reads FYNNEI. The CDR3 sequence is 16 residues long. CDR3: CASSGPLRDSNSPLHF. For the CDR3, the DNA is TGTGCCAGCAGTGGACCACTCAGGGACAGTAATTCACCCCTCCACTTT.

The V gene is TRBV25-1, the J gene TRBJ1-4, with D uncertain. V was pared by 6 bases and J by 5 bases, with 10 bases between. The length of the CDR3 is 13 residues. CDR1 MGHDK and CDR2 SYGVNS come from the germline V gene. CDR3 amino acids: CASRQQPNEKLFF. The CDR3, as DNA: TGTGCCAGCAGACAGCAGCCAAATGAAAAACTGTTTTTT.

This clonotype has only a few counts. The junction and the germline gene differ at one end; a read error may be behind it. The chain employs TRBV10-3 and TRBJ1-4; no reliable D call. The CDR3 contains 15 residues. CDR1 and CDR2 from the germline V gene are ENHRY and SYGVKD. The CDR3 DNA follows: TGTGCCATCGGTGAGTCGAGGGATTATGGGGAAAAACTGTTTTTT. Translation gives CAIGESRDYGEKLFF.

V gene TRBV10-3 combines with J gene TRBJ2-5, with D perhaps being TRBD1 or TRBD2 (5 bases each). The germline gives CDR1 ENHRY, CDR2 SYGVKD. The CDR3 has 14 residues. Trimming removed 2 bases at V and 5 bases at J, with 12 bases between. CDR3 coding DNA: TGTGCCATCAGTGAGCCGGGACCTTGGGAGACCCAGTACTTC. Amino acid sequence: CAISEPGPWETQYF.

The chain's CDR3 is CASSPRLGDGYTF. The CDR3 DNA follows: TGTGCCAGCAGCCCTCGATTAGGGGACGGCTACACCTTC. The V gene is TRBV3-1, the J gene TRBJ1-2, with D perhaps matching TRBD1 (5 bases). V lost 4 bases and J lost 8, with 14 bases in between. CDR1 is LGHDT, CDR2 YNNKEL, per germline (reference sequence). The CDR3 loop spans 13 amino acids.

To note about this clonotype: This sequence may be a read error, since a much larger clone differs from it by one base. This sequence joins TRBV10-2 and TRBJ1-5; D not certain. This CDR3 comprises 18 residues. V was clipped by 5 bases and J by 0 bases, with 20 bases between them. The germline gives CDR1 WSHSY, CDR2 SAAADI. CDR3 protein: CASSPTMAGEYSNQPQHF. The CDR3, as DNA: TGCGCCAGCAGTCCGACCATGGCAGGCGAATATAGCAATCAGCCCCAGCATTTT.

Many counts were recorded for this clonotype. The rearrangement links TRBV7-9 to TRBJ2-3; D not resolved. Trimming left V 5 bases short and J 0 bases short, with 15 bases between. CDR1 is SEHNR, CDR2 FQNEAQ, per germline (reference sequence). CDR3 length equals 16 residues. CDR3 residues: CASSKWAGTSTDTQYF. The CDR3 nucleotides read TGTGCCAGCAGCAAGTGGGCAGGCACAAGCACAGATACGCAGTATTTT. Combining the CDR3 with reference TRBV7-9 and TRBJ2-3 gives the whole variable domain DTGVSQNPRHKITKRGQNVTFRCDPISEHNRLYWYRQTLGQGPEFLTYFQNEAQLEKSRLLSDRFSAERPKGSFSTLEIQRTEQGDSAMYLCASSKWAGTSTDTQYFGPGTRLTVL.

The chain has TRBV27 and TRBJ2-3; a possible D gene is TRBD2 (6 bases). V lost 6 bases to trimming and J lost 6 bases, with 10 bases between them. This CDR3 region has 12 residues. Germline V CDR1 and CDR2: MNHEY, SMNVEV (reference sequence). The CDR3 reads CASRKGLDTQYF. CDR3 coding DNA: TGTGCCAGCAGGAAGGGACTGGATACGCAGTATTTT.

This CDR3 reads CASSPDHLGTIYF. DNA of the CDR3: TGTGCCAGCAGTCCCGACCACTTGGGCACCATATATTTT. The V gene is TRBV7-2, the J gene TRBJ1-3; D call uncertain. CDR3 length equals 13 residues. Germline V lookup: CDR1 SGHTA, CDR2 FQGNSA. With 6 bases removed from V and 9 bases from J, the gap between germline ends came to 15 bases.

J is TRBJ1-2 and V is TRBV12-3 or TRBV12-4, with D maybe TRBD1 (5 bases). The CDR3 loop spans 13 amino acids. Between the trimmed V and J ends, which lost 10 bases and 3 bases, there was a span of 15 bases. CDR3: CATRGGVDYGYTF. CDR3 nucleotides: TGTGCCACCCGGGGGGGGGTGGACTATGGCTACACCTTC.

A remark on this clonotype: The germline gene is not matched at one end of the junction; a read error may be the cause. The chain has TRBV7-9 and TRBJ1-5; 12 positions agree with TRBD1. This CDR3 has 15 residues. Germline CDR1 is SEHNR and CDR2 is FQNEAQ (reference sequence). CDR3 sequence reads: CASSFGTGGKQPQHF. Written as DNA, the CDR3 is TGTGCCAGCAGCTTCGGGACAGGGGGCAAGCAGCCCCAGCATTTT.

This clonotype was counted only a few times. The chain combines TRBV12-3 or TRBV12-4 with TRBJ1-1, with 9 bases fitting TRBD1. V lost 3 bases to trimming and J lost 1 base; unmatched junction nucleotides: 3. The CDR3 has 15 amino acids. The CDR3 region has the DNA TGTGCCAGCAGTTTGTCGGGACAGGGGAACACTGAAGCTTTCTTT. It encodes CASSLSGQGNTEAFF.

Note on this clonotype: One end of the junction is discordant with germline, which a read error may explain. The gene calls are TRBV28 and TRBJ2-7; the match to TRBD1 covers 8 bases. Per germline, CDR1 MDHEN and CDR2 SYDVKM. The CDR3 spans 16 residues. CDR3 nucleotide sequence: TGTGCCGGCAGTTTACCCGGGACAGGCCGGGGCTACGAGCAGTACTTC. Protein product: CAGSLPGTGRGYEQYF.

J is TRBJ2-3 and V is TRBV10-3; D is possibly TRBD1 or TRBD2 (5 bases each). This CDR3 spans 16 amino acids. Trimming cost V 7 bases and J 3 bases, with 20 bases left between them. Germline V gene sequence: CDR1 ENHRY, CDR2 SYGVKD. The CDR3 DNA follows: TGTGCCATCAATTTGTCAGGGAGATCTAGTACAGATACGCAGTATTTT. It codes for CAINLSGRSSTDTQYF.